Below are 11 T cell receptor beta chains sequenced from a single sample in a study of OX40 agonist ivuxolimab in advanced cancers. Data came from immunoSEQ multiplex PCR; TCRdb stores just in-frame clones and leaves some out. The top ten clones hold under 0.65% of a sample with around 100,000 clones, 91% of them seen once. The sequencing here drew on CD4+ or CD8+ T cells sorted from blood, taken in a trial of the OX40 agonist ivuxolimab. These receptors were obtained from an adult with an advanced solid tumor such as melanoma, head and neck, liver or kidney cancer.

This clone was seen a single time. The V gene is TRBV5-1, the J gene TRBJ1-2; D gene unclear. The V end was cut by 1 base, the J end by 2 bases, with 15 bases between. Germline CDR1 reads SGHRS; CDR2 reads YFSETQ. CDR3 length: 16 residues. CDR3 nucleotide sequence: TGCGCCAGCAGCTTGAACGACCGGGAAGCGAACTATGGCTACACCTTC. Translation: CASSLNDREANYGYTF.

The J gene is TRBJ2-1, the V gene TRBV7-2, with D tentatively TRBD1 or TRBD2 (5 bases each). Germline V gene lookup returns CDR1 SGHTA and CDR2 FQGNSA. This CDR3 spans 15 amino acids. V was trimmed by 3 bases and J by 2 bases, leaving 11 bases between them. CDR3 residues: CASSFGTGTYNEQFF. The CDR3 DNA follows: TGTGCCAGCAGCTTCGGGACCGGAACCTACAATGAGCAGTTCTTC.

The chain combines TRBV7-2 with TRBJ2-1; 11 bases agree with TRBD2. The CDR3 has 17 amino acids. Germline CDR1 is SGHTA and CDR2 is FQGNSA. After removal of 3 bases from V and 5 bases from J, the junction contained 9 bases not matched to a gene. The CDR3 sequence is CASSFGLLAGDHNEQFF. In nucleotides, the CDR3 is TGTGCCAGCAGCTTCGGGCTACTAGCGGGGGACCACAATGAGCAGTTCTTC.

This clone was observed a single time. Here the CDR3 DNA reads TGTGCCAGCAGTTTAACTAGCGCCACAGATACGCAGTATTTT. This codes for CASSLTSATDTQYF. J is TRBJ2-3 and V is TRBV28, with TRBD2 identical over 7 bases. The V and J ends lost 2 bases and 2 bases, in that order; junction bases with no gene match: 1. The CDR3 is 14 amino acids. The V gene's germline CDR1 is MDHEN and CDR2 SYDVKM.

The chain uses TRBV29-1 and TRBJ2-3; 10 positions match TRBD1. After removal of 8 bases from V and 6 bases from J, the junction contained 8 bases not matched to a gene. This CDR3 region has 13 residues. Germline V gene lookup returns CDR1 SQVTM and CDR2 ANQGSEA. This CDR3 is CSSRTGGSDTQYF. DNA for the CDR3: TGCAGCTCCCGGACAGGGGGATCGGATACGCAGTATTTT.

J is TRBJ2-1 and V is TRBV30, with D unresolved. Trimming removed 0 bases at V and 4 bases at J, with 10 bases between. Germline V gene data show CDR1 as GTSNPN and CDR2 as SVGIG (reference sequence). This CDR3 is 14 amino acids long. CDR3: CAWSVGQAYNEQFF. CDR3 bases: TGTGCCTGGAGTGTAGGTCAGGCATACAATGAGCAGTTCTTC.

This rearrangement joins TRBV7-9 to TRBJ2-3, with 7 bases identical to TRBD1. J gave up 3 bases and V 3 bases, and 3 bases lay outside the gene matches. There are 14 residues in the CDR3. The germline V gene has CDR1 SEHNR and CDR2 FQNEAQ (reference sequence). In nucleotides, the CDR3 is TGTGCCAGCAGCTTTTCACAGGGGACAGATACGCAGTATTTT. It is translated as CASSFSQGTDTQYF.

This sequence joins TRBV6-5 and TRBJ2-6; no clear D. This CDR3 region has 16 residues. CDR1 and CDR2 (germline): MNHEY, SVGAGI. V lost 4 bases to trimming and J lost 0 bases, with 10 bases between them. CDR3 amino acids: CASSLAKNSGANVLTF. The CDR3 coding sequence is TGTGCCAGCAGTTTGGCAAAGAACTCTGGGGCCAACGTCCTGACTTTC.

The chain uses TRBV5-6 and TRBJ1-2, with 11 bases matching TRBD1. The junction had 6 bases not matched to a gene; V was cut back by 3 bases and J by 8 bases. CDR3 length: 14 amino acids. Germline-derived CDR1 and CDR2 are SGHDT and YYEEEE. In nucleotides, the CDR3 is TGTGCCAGCAGCTCGGACAGGGGGCTGAGGGGCTACACCTTC. It is translated as CASSSDRGLRGYTF.

The count of this clone is one. The J gene is TRBJ2-1, the V gene TRBV5-4, with TRBD2 matching over 9 bases. Germline assignment: CDR1 SGHNT and CDR2 YYREEE (reference sequence). The CDR3 runs to 16 residues. The junction had 11 bases not matched to a gene; V was cut back by 3 bases and J by 7 bases. Here the CDR3 reads CASSSTGTSFFNEQFF. The CDR3 DNA sequence: TGTGCCAGCAGCTCGACCGGGACTAGCTTTTTTAATGAGCAGTTCTTC.

The V call is TRBV13, the J call TRBJ2-1; 10 nucleotides align to TRBD1. There are 14 residues in the CDR3. The J segment lost 6 bases and the V segment lost 5 bases, leaving 4 bases of the junction unmatched. CDR1 PRHDT and CDR2 FYEKMQ come from the germline V gene (reference sequence). The CDR3 coding sequence is TGTGCCAGCAGCCGAAGGGACAGGGGCAATGAGCAGTTCTTC. This gives the protein CASSRRDRGNEQFF.